This T cell receptor beta chain was sequenced for a study of T cells in Graves' hyperthyroidism and ophthalmopathy. The length of the CDR3 is 15 residues. Per the germline V gene, CDR1 is MGHRA and CDR2 is YSYEKL. Researchers took RNA transcripts and amplified the TCR beta CDR3 regions from them. A set of HTBI primers served as the primers for a first-round RT-PCR of the TCR CDR3. TCRdb reanalysed the multiplex PCR reads using MiXCR and keeps one entry per CDR3 protein. The sample holds a few hundred thousand distinct CDR3 sequences; 35% to 55% are singletons and the top ten take approximately 7.5%. Details on this clonotype: The junction does not match germline at one end; this may be a read error.

When ophthalmopathy did not progress within 18 months, Graves' hyperthyroidism was considered stable. Patients between 18 and 65 years old had hyperthyroidism, newly diagnosed and lasting under 2 months. The chain joins TRBV4-1 to TRBJ1-4, with 12 nucleotides matching TRBD1. The material sequenced was peripheral blood or thyroid tissue (not recorded which). The receptor comes from a woman between 18 and 29 years old with Graves' hyperthyroidism. CDR3 sequence reads: CANSQEGQGAEKLFF. CDR3 in DNA: TGCGCCAACAGCCAGGAGGGACAGGGGGCTGAAAAACTGTTTTTT.